These 10 T cell receptor beta chains were sequenced from one sample in a study of somatic mutations in cytotoxic T cells in rheumatoid arthritis. Using immunoSEQ multiplex PCR, the repertoire was profiled, and TCRdb retains in-frame clones only, with some absent. The table has 12,000 or so clones, just under 75% seen once. Sequencing was performed on CD8+ T cells sorted from blood. These receptor sequences come from a woman in her 40s in good health.

This chain links TRBV5-6 with TRBJ2-1; TRBD2 agrees at 11 bases. Trimming at V came to 0 bases and at J to 8 bases, leaving 4 bases not matched to a gene. Germline lookup yields CDR1 SGHDT and CDR2 YYEEEE. The CDR3 loop spans 15 amino acids. The CDR3, as DNA: TGTGCCAGCAGCTTGGGTAGCGGGAGGGGGGATGAGCAGTTCTTC. Encoded protein: CASSLGSGRGDEQFF. Full variable domain (rest looked up from reference TRBV5-6 and TRBJ2-1): DAGVTQSPTHLIKTRGQQVTLRCSPKSGHDTVSWYQQALGQGPQFIFQYYEEEERQRGNFPDRFSGHQFPNYSSELNVNALLLGDSALYLCASSLGSGRGDEQFFGPGTRLTVL.

The chain uses TRBV10-2 and TRBJ1-2; D perhaps matches TRBD1 (6 bases). The V gene's germline CDR1 is WSHSY and CDR2 SAAADI. The CDR3 contains 15 residues. Trimming cost V 6 bases and J 7 bases, with 21 bases left between them. For the CDR3, the DNA is TGCGCCAGCAGCGAACGCGGGGGGCTAAGAGTTGGCTACACCTTC. Protein: CASSERGGLRVGYTF.

The chain couples TRBV6-4 to TRBJ1-2; a weak D match, TRBD1 (6 bases). This CDR3 spans 16 amino acids. The ends were cut back, 0 bases at V and 4 bases at J, with 15 bases in the middle. In germline, CDR1 is MRHNA, CDR2 SNTAGT. The CDR3 DNA reads TGTGCCAGCAGTGACTCGTATGGGGGGCGTTCCTATGGCTACACCTTC. Translated: CASSDSYGGRSYGYTF.

This clone has only a few counts. V usage is TRBV2 and J usage is TRBJ2-7, with D tentatively TRBD2 (6 bases). Trimming shortened V by 8 bases and J by 3 bases, and 14 bases separated the two germline ends. The germline CDR1 and CDR2 sequences are SNHLY and FYNNEI. The CDR3 is 13 amino acids. This CDR3 is CASGGGSGYEQYV. CDR3 coding DNA: TGTGCCAGCGGCGGAGGGTCCGGCTACGAGCAGTACGTC.

This rearrangement joins TRBV4-1 to TRBJ2-1; D perhaps matches TRBD1 (5 bases). V lost 3 bases and J lost 2, with 11 bases in between. The CDR3 contains 15 residues. CDR1 and CDR2 (germline): MGHRA, YSYEKL. The CDR3 region is CASSHMEQAYNEQFF. In nucleotides, the CDR3 is TGCGCCAGCAGCCACATGGAACAGGCCTACAATGAGCAGTTCTTC.

V is TRBV6-5 and J is TRBJ1-2, with a weak D call TRBD1 (5 bases). Germline values: CDR1 MNHEY, CDR2 SVGAGI. This CDR3 is built from 13 residues. Trimming cost V 6 bases and J 8 bases, with 16 bases left between them. CDR3 protein: CASSRGTGRGYTF. CDR3 DNA sequence: TGTGCCAGCAGCCGGGGGACGGGACGCGGCTACACCTTC.

The chain joins TRBV9 to TRBJ1-6; unclear D gene. V dropped 3 bases and J dropped 2 bases, with 12 bases sitting between them. The CDR3 length is 16 residues. CDR1 is SGDLS and CDR2 is YYNGEE in the germline V gene. This CDR3 is CASSDWAEPYNSPLHF. In nucleotides, the CDR3 is TGTGCCAGCAGCGATTGGGCCGAACCCTATAATTCACCCCTCCACTTT.

This clone was seen once. This chain joins TRBV9 and TRBJ2-7; TRBD2 agrees at 14 bases. Unmatched junction bases numbered 4, after V lost 2 bases and J lost 6 bases. The CDR3 is 15 amino acids. The V gene's germline CDR1 is SGDLS and CDR2 YYNGEE. This CDR3 reads CASSVGTSGSSEQYF. DNA for the CDR3: TGTGCCAGCAGCGTCGGGACTAGCGGGAGCAGCGAGCAGTACTTC.

This clone was observed once. The chain recombines TRBV28 with TRBJ1-4, with 9 bases lining up with TRBD1. The CDR3 contains 14 residues. With 6 bases clipped from V and 8 bases from J, the junction kept 7 bases outside the gene matches. Germline CDR1 reads MDHEN; CDR2 reads SYDVKM. The CDR3 loop reads CASSPPGQGEKLFF. The CDR3 DNA is TGTGCCAGCAGCCCCCCCGGACAGGGGGAAAAACTGTTTTTT.

The chain combines TRBV11-3 with TRBJ2-1; 12 bases are shared with TRBD2. The germline V gene has CDR1 SGHNT and CDR2 YENEEA. The J segment lost 2 bases and the V segment lost 1 base, leaving 6 bases of the junction unmatched. The CDR3 length is 18 residues. This CDR3 reads CASSLAGLAGGAYNEQFF. The CDR3 DNA is TGTGCCAGCAGCTTAGCTGGCCTAGCGGGAGGGGCCTACAATGAGCAGTTCTTC.